The 22 T cell receptor beta chains below all came from one sample that was sequenced in a study of T cell responses to AZD1222 COVID-19 vaccine. Profiled with immunoSEQ multiplex PCR; TCRdb holds only in-frame clones, not every one. The sample has over 20,000 clones, around 90% seen once; the top ten hold less than 3%. The sequences come from peripheral blood, collected 28 days after the second AZD1222 dose. These receptor sequences come from an adult who received the AZD1222 COVID-19 vaccine.

This clone was counted once. This sequence joins TRBV28 and TRBJ1-4; 8 positions match TRBD1. Per the germline V gene, CDR1 is MDHEN and CDR2 is SYDVKM. V lost 2 bases, J lost 6 bases, and 2 bases stayed unmatched. CDR3 length: 14 residues. The CDR3 reads CASSLTGGDEKLFF. CDR3 in DNA: TGTGCCAGCAGTTTAACAGGGGGAGATGAAAAACTGTTTTTT.

This clone showed up just a few times. The chain carries TRBV6-5 and TRBJ1-6, with 9 bases fitting TRBD1. CDR1 MNHEY and CDR2 SVGAGI come from the germline V gene. The trim removed 6 bases at V and 10 bases at J, leaving 7 bases unmatched. This CDR3 has 14 amino acids. CDR3 protein: CASRRGQGGSPLHF. CDR3 DNA: TGTGCCAGCAGGAGGGGACAGGGCGGATCACCCCTCCACTTT.

The chain is built from TRBV7-2 and TRBJ2-3; D uncertain. Looked up from germline, CDR1 is SGHTA and CDR2 is FQGNSA. V was cut by 5 bases and J by 2 bases, with 11 bases left in between. The CDR3 sequence is 14 residues long. CDR3 DNA sequence: TGTGCCAGCAGCCGTGGGTCAACCACAGATACGCAGTATTTT. This sequence encodes CASSRGSTTDTQYF.

The table lists this clone with a few counts. The rearrangement links TRBV14 to TRBJ1-1; 9 bases are shared with TRBD1. The J segment lost 3 bases and the V segment lost 5 bases, leaving 7 bases of the junction unmatched. The germline CDR1 and CDR2 sequences are SGHDN and FVKESK. The CDR3 covers 15 residues. This CDR3 is CASSAYRGRDTEAFF. As DNA, the CDR3 is TGTGCCAGCAGCGCTTACAGGGGGCGGGACACTGAAGCTTTCTTT.

This chain links TRBV5-8 with TRBJ2-4; 8 bases are shared with TRBD1. The CDR3 sequence is 19 residues long. Looked up from germline, CDR1 is SGHTS and CDR2 is YDEGEE. V was pared by 4 bases and J by 0 bases, with 15 bases of the junction left unmatched. CDR3 region: CASSRHGQGRSGAKNIQYF. CDR3 DNA: TGTGCCAGCAGCCGACACGGACAGGGAAGATCCGGAGCCAAAAACATTCAGTACTTC.

This clone has a single count. The J gene is TRBJ2-7, the V gene TRBV28; D not certain. This CDR3 is built from 15 residues. Looked up from germline, CDR1 is MDHEN and CDR2 is SYDVKM. V lost 1 base to trimming and J lost 2 bases, with 12 bases between them. Here the CDR3 reads CASSLLQQMAYEQYF. The CDR3 region has the DNA TGTGCCAGCAGTTTATTACAACAGATGGCCTACGAGCAGTACTTC. Looking up the rest from reference TRBV28 and TRBJ2-7 gives the full variable domain: DVKVTQSSRYLVKRTGEKVFLECVQDMDHENMFWYRQDPGLGLRLIYFSYDVKMKEKGDIPEGYSVSREKKERFSLILESASTNQTSMYLCASSLLQQMAYEQYFGPGTRLTVT.

DNA for the CDR3: TGCGCCAGCAGCCAAGAGGGGACTAGGGGAAACAATGAGCAGTTCTTC. This codes for CASSQEGTRGNNEQFF. The chain employs TRBV4-3 and TRBJ2-1, with 8 nucleotides matching TRBD2. The germline CDR1 and CDR2 sequences are LGHNA and YSLEER. V lost 0 bases to trimming and J lost 5 bases; unmatched junction nucleotides: 6. The CDR3 contains 16 residues.

Here the CDR3 DNA reads TGTGCCAGCAGTGTCGACTATAATTCACCCCTCCACTTT. This sequence encodes CASSVDYNSPLHF. The chain links TRBV12-3 or TRBV12-4 to TRBJ1-6; no clear D gene. CDR3 length: 13 residues. With 5 bases removed from V and 3 bases from J, the gap between germline ends came to 5 bases.

V and J are TRBV4-2 and TRBJ1-2; 7 bases fit TRBD1. Germline CDR1 LGHNA, CDR2 YNFKEQ. The CDR3 runs 15 residues. The J segment lost 8 bases and the V segment lost 3 bases, leaving 12 bases of the junction unmatched. CDR3: CASSQAGQFYGGYTF. For the CDR3, the DNA is TGTGCCAGCAGCCAGGCGGGACAGTTCTATGGCGGCTACACCTTC.

The rearrangement joins TRBV9 to TRBJ1-3; D possibly corresponds to TRBD1 (5 bases). The CDR3 totals 16 residues. Trimming left V 2 bases short and J 0 bases short, with 12 bases between. Germline V gives CDR1 SGDLS, CDR2 YYNGEE. This chain's CDR3 is CASSVRGDSSGNTIYF. For the CDR3, the DNA is TGTGCCAGCAGCGTTAGAGGGGATAGCTCTGGAAACACCATATATTTT.

Comment on this clone: Additional DNA sequences in this sample encode the identical CDR3. The rearrangement links TRBV5-1 to TRBJ1-6, with TRBD1 matching over 9 bases. This CDR3 is 15 amino acids long. CDR1 is SGHRS, CDR2 YFSETQ, per germline. The trim removed 2 bases at V and 7 bases at J, leaving 4 bases unmatched. The CDR3 sequence is CASSLRQGGNSPLHF. Written as DNA, the CDR3 is TGCGCCAGCAGCTTAAGACAGGGGGGAAATTCACCCCTCCACTTT.

V is TRBV19 and J is TRBJ2-5; tentative D call: TRBD2 (6 bases). This CDR3 has 15 residues. Germline V CDR1 and CDR2: LNHDA, SQIVND (reference sequence). Trimming shortened V by 1 base and J by 4 bases, and 13 bases separated the two germline ends. DNA for the CDR3: TGTGCCAGTAGTATAGGGAGGAGGGAACGAGAGACCCAGTACTTC. Protein product: CASSIGRRERETQYF.

The chain couples TRBV7-2 to TRBJ2-7, with D possibly TRBD2 on 5 matching bases. V was shortened by 1 base and J by 5 bases, with 15 bases between the two germline ends. Germline CDR1 and CDR2: SGHTA and FQGNSA. The CDR3 sequence is 15 residues long. In DNA form, the CDR3 reads TGTGCCAGCAGCTTAGTCACCGGGAATAACAACGAGCAGTACTTC. This translates into CASSLVTGNNNEQYF.

The chain has TRBV6-4 and TRBJ2-5; maybe TRBD1 (6 bases). The germline CDR1 and CDR2 sequences are MRHNA and SNTAGT. V was cut by 2 bases and J by 1 base, with 11 bases left in between. The CDR3 loop spans 15 amino acids. CDR3 in DNA: TGTGCCAGCAGTGACCAACAGGGAATCCAAGAGACCCAGTACTTC. Its protein is CASSDQQGIQETQYF.

Concerning this clone itself: An end of the junction does not agree with germline; a read error may underlie this. The chain has TRBV11-2 and TRBJ2-7; 8 nucleotides align to TRBD1. From germline, CDR1 is SGHAT and CDR2 FQNNGV. The CDR3 length is 13 residues. CDR3 amino acids: CASSLGSGTGTVF. The CDR3 nucleotides are TGTGCCAGCAGCTTAGGGTCCGGGACAGGAACGGTCTTC.

The V call is TRBV7-2, the J call TRBJ2-1, with D possibly TRBD2 on 7 matching bases. The germline V and J ends were trimmed by 3 bases and 9 bases, with 12 bases remaining between them. This CDR3 region has 13 residues. Germline CDR1 SGHTA, CDR2 FQGNSA. The CDR3 loop reads CASSFGGAGEQFF. Here the CDR3 DNA reads TGTGCCAGCAGCTTTGGGGGGGCAGGTGAGCAGTTCTTC.

The chain links TRBV6-5 to TRBJ1-3; tentative D call: TRBD1 (5 bases). V was cut by 6 bases and J by 4 bases, with 16 bases left in between. CDR1 is MNHEY, CDR2 SVGAGI, per germline. The CDR3 has 15 amino acids. CDR3: CASSSESGLGNTIYF. CDR3 in DNA: TGTGCCAGCAGCTCTGAGTCAGGGCTCGGAAACACCATATATTTT.

This sequence joins TRBV19 and TRBJ2-3; the D is unclear. Deletions cut 7 bases from V and 4 bases from J, with 18 bases between. CDR1 is LNHDA and CDR2 is SQIVND in the germline V gene (reference sequence). The CDR3 loop spans 15 amino acids. The CDR3 coding sequence is TGTGCCAGTACCCGGTCCCATGGGTTTTCAGATACGCAGTATTTT. Protein: CASTRSHGFSDTQYF. The variable domain in full, with the rest retrieved from reference TRBV19 and TRBJ2-3, is DGGITQSPKYLFRKEGQNVTLSCEQNLNHDAMYWYRQDPGQGLRLIYYSQIVNDFQKGDIAEGYSVSREKKESFPLTVTSAQKNPTAFYLCASTRSHGFSDTQYFGPGTRLTVL.

The chain employs TRBV7-8 and TRBJ2-3; 8 bases fit TRBD2. The germline V gene has CDR1 SGHVS and CDR2 FQNEAQ. Unmatched junction bases numbered 7, after V lost 5 bases and J lost 3 bases. This CDR3 comprises 15 residues. CDR3 sequence reads: CASSPTERGTDTQYF. CDR3 nucleotide sequence: TGTGCCAGCAGCCCCACGGAGCGGGGGACAGATACGCAGTATTTT.

Here the CDR3 DNA reads TGTGCCAGCAGCGCTGATCAGGGGTTGGAGCTGTTTTTT. Translation gives CASSADQGLELFF. The chain joins TRBV7-2 to TRBJ2-2, with TRBD1 as a possible D gene (6 bases). Germline values: CDR1 SGHTA, CDR2 FQGNSA. V dropped 5 bases and J dropped 10 bases, with 14 bases sitting between them. CDR3 length: 13 amino acids.

The chain uses TRBV12-3 or TRBV12-4 and TRBJ2-1; tentative D call: TRBD2 (5 bases). Trimming left V 5 bases short and J 10 bases short, with 9 bases between. This CDR3 has 11 residues. CDR3 nucleotide sequence: TGTGCCAGCAGTCCGAGGGCCGAGCAGTTCTTC. This gives the protein CASSPRAEQFF.

The rearrangement links TRBV27 to TRBJ2-4, with D perhaps matching TRBD2 (6 bases). CDR1 MNHEY and CDR2 SMNVEV come from the germline V gene (reference sequence). The germline V and J ends were trimmed by 2 bases and 3 bases, with 23 bases remaining between them. The CDR3 contains 19 residues. DNA for the CDR3: TGTGCCAGCAGTTTAACAATTCCGGGACTGAATTTGATCAAAAACATTCAGTACTTC. Its translation: CASSLTIPGLNLIKNIQYF.